The rows below give T cell receptor beta chains drawn from one sample of a study of T-cell reconstitution after alpha-beta-depleted transplantation in children. Each CDR3 protein is one row after TCRdb ran MiXCR on the PCR reads. The sample includes about 440,000 distinct CDR3 sequences, around two fifths of them seen just once. Source: PBMCs, taken before TCRalphabeta/CD19-depleted stem cell transplant. These receptor sequences come from a girl aged 2 to 10 with aplastic anemia, due to receive a stem cell transplant. The CDR3 runs from the conserved cysteine through the conserved F or W. Each record gives: V gene, D gene, J gene, clone size, CDR3 DNA, CDR3 protein. The D gene is left open where the match is weak. Clone sizes are given selectively: once, few, many, or a class where the clone is expanded.

TRBV20-1	NA	TRBJ2-7	NA	TGCAGTGCTAGACAGGGACCCTTCTCCTACGAGCAGTACTTC	CSARQGPFSYEQYF
TRBV28	NA	TRBJ2-1	many	TGTGCCAGCAGTTTACCGGGAGAGGGCAATGAGCAGTTCTTC	CASSLPGEGNEQFF
TRBV5-1	NA	TRBJ1-2	NA	TGCGCCAGCAGCCCGATGAACTCGGGACACAAAATAGACAACTATGGCTACACCTTC	CASSPMNSGHKIDNYGYTF
TRBV3-1	NA	TRBJ1-4	many	TGTGCCAGCAGCCAAGGGGATGAAAAACTGTTTTTT	CASSQGDEKLFF
TRBV6-1	TRBD1	TRBJ2-1	NA	TGTGCCAGCAGACCTCACGGGACAGGGGCGTACAATGAGCAGTTCTTC	CASRPHGTGAYNEQFF
TRBV20-1	NA	TRBJ2-2	few	TGCAGTGCTAGAGATACAGCTAGCCAGAACACCGGGGAGCTGTTTTTT	CSARDTASQNTGELFF
TRBV7-2	TRBD2	TRBJ2-1	few	TGTGCCAGCAGCCACAAGCAACTAGCGGGCAATGAGCAGTTCTTC	CASSHKQLAGNEQFF
TRBV12-3/TRBV12-4	TRBD1	TRBJ2-7	many	TGTGCCAGCAGTTTATCGGGGCAGGGGGCCTACGAGCAGTACTTC	CASSLSGQGAYEQYF
TRBV20-1	NA	TRBJ2-3	many	TGCAGTGCTAGGGTACGGGATACGCAGTATTTT	CSARVRDTQYF
TRBV20-1	TRBD1	TRBJ2-1	many	TGCAGTGCTGAGAGACAGGGAAGGCCGGGTTACAATGAGCAGTTCTTC	CSAERQGRPGYNEQFF
TRBV20-1	NA	TRBJ2-6	few	TGCAGTGCTAGGCATTCGGACAGTCCCTCTGGGGCCAACGTCCTGACTTTC	CSARHSDSPSGANVLTF
TRBV5-1	NA	TRBJ1-1	NA	TGCGCCAGCAGCTTGGCCCCCAGGGATCGCGCTGAAGCTTTCTTT	CASSLAPRDRAEAFF
TRBV20-1	NA	TRBJ2-7	NA	TGCAGTGCTAGAGAAATCGACGGAATATACTCATCCTACGAGCAGTACTTC	CSAREIDGIYSSYEQYF
TRBV12-3/TRBV12-4	NA	TRBJ1-5	NA	TGTGCCAGCAGTTTAGCCTGGGTCAATCAGCCCCAGCATTTT	CASSLAWVNQPQHF
TRBV6-1	TRBD1	TRBJ2-7	few	TGTGCCAGCAGTGAGGGGACAGGGGGATTCTACGAGCAGTACTTC	CASSEGTGGFYEQYF
TRBV20-1	NA	TRBJ1-1	many	TGCAGTGCTAGACGGGGGCGGAACACTGAAGCTTTCTTT	CSARRGRNTEAFF
TRBV7-2	NA	TRBJ2-7	many	TGTGCCAGCAGCCAGGGTGTCTACGAGCAGTACTTC	CASSQGVYEQYF
TRBV27	TRBD2	TRBJ2-7	NA	TGTGCCAGCAAGCGGGGGGGCGGCTACGAGCAGTACTTC	CASKRGGGYEQYF
TRBV20-1	TRBD1	TRBJ2-3	many	TGCAGTGCTAAAAACAGGGGGCGGGTGGATACGCAGTATTTT	CSAKNRGRVDTQYF
TRBV12-3/TRBV12-4	TRBD1	TRBJ1-5	NA	TGTGCCAGCAGTTTAAAGGGGGCTCAGCCCCAGCATTTT	CASSLKGAQPQHF
TRBV3-1	TRBD2	TRBJ2-7	NA	TGTGCCAGCAGCTTCCTGACTAGCGGAACCTACGAGCAGTACTTC	CASSFLTSGTYEQYF
TRBV15	NA	TRBJ1-2	NA	TGTGCCACCAGCAGAGATCGGACCTCTCCTAACTATGGCTACACCTTC	CATSRDRTSPNYGYTF
TRBV5-1	NA	TRBJ2-6	many	TGCGCCAGCAGCCCGAGCATGGGCTCGTCTGGGGCCAACGTCCTGACTTTC	CASSPSMGSSGANVLTF
TRBV6-1	NA	TRBJ1-5	NA	TGTGCCAGCAGTGACAGGGAGAATCAGCCCCAGCATTTT	CASSDRENQPQHF
TRBV20-1	TRBD2	TRBJ2-1	NA	TGCAGTGCTAGAGCCACTCTCCTAACTAGCGGGAGGGTTAAAAATGAGCAGTTCTTC	CSARATLLTSGRVKNEQFF
TRBV5-1	TRBD2	TRBJ2-3	many	TGCGCCAGCAGGAGTAGCGGGAGAATGGCAGATACGCAGTATTTT	CASRSSGRMADTQYF
TRBV10-3	NA	TRBJ1-1	NA	TGTGCCATCAGTGAGTCGATTGGGACTGAAGCTTTCTTT	CAISESIGTEAFF
TRBV5-1	TRBD2	TRBJ2-1	NA	TGCGCCAGCAGCCCTAGCGGACCGAGGAACAATGAGCAGTTCTTC	CASSPSGPRNNEQFF
TRBV6-2/TRBV6-3	TRBD1	TRBJ2-5	few	TGTGCCAGCAGCGACAGGGGCAGGGAGACCCAGTACTTC	CASSDRGRETQYF
TRBV29-1	NA	TRBJ2-3	NA	TGCAGCGTTGAAGGGAACTATCCCTGGCCAGATACGCAGTATTTT	CSVEGNYPWPDTQYF
TRBV3-1	NA	TRBJ2-5	once	TGTGCCAGCAGCCAGAGGACCCCGGGAATCGCGGGGACGCAAGAGACCCAGTACTTC	CASSQRTPGIAGTQETQYF